The present T cell receptor (beta chain) was sequenced within a study of early T cells in non-severe SARS-CoV-2 infection (dated by TCRdb to about 2021). For context, the study as a whole: TCR sequencing used bulk RNA from unsorted whole blood, so alpha and beta chains could not be paired.

The germline V gene specifies LGHNA as CDR1 and YNFKEQ as CDR2. Trimming takes 1 base off V and 2 bases off J; junction bases not matched to a gene: 5. Measured from the cysteine to the phenylalanine, the CDR3 is 15 residues long. Just the 45-base CDR3 DNA is kept, in frame starting at base 1. In regard to this clonotype: This receptor's antigen is unknown. Base qualities are not provided; no much larger clone lies one nucleotide away.

This was a case-control study nested in a cohort of healthcare workers in London, UK, who had nasopharyngeal swab PCR tests and blood samples taken every week. Healthcare workers were recruited between 23 and 31 March 2020, during the week of the UK lockdown, and were followed weekly for up to roughly 16 weeks. Receptor amplification or capture employed 5' RACE. Sequencing was carried out with a NextSeq 500. The TCR library protocol attached unique molecular identifiers to individual cDNA molecules to correct for sequencing error and PCR bias. Both TCR alpha and beta chains were sequenced, and tight co-correlation was observed between alpha and beta sequence abundances in each sample. Per the authors' processing: Decombinator V4 was used to perform V gene, J gene and CDR3 annotation of TCR sequences. TCRs were defined as expanded if a significant change between any two time points was detected under a Poisson model with p below 0.0001. Abundances of TCRs were expressed as counts per million after normalisation to the total number of TCRs sequenced in each sample. TRAV1-2 paired with TRAJ12, TRAJ20 or TRAJ33 defined MAIT TCRs, while TRAV10 paired with TRAJ18 defined iNKT TCRs. A search of VDJdb, accessed on 1 November 2021, was run for TCRs annotated to CMV, EBV and SARS-CoV-2, with TCRs annotated for multiple antigens excluded. The raw public reads went through TCRdb reprocessing: fastp at Q25, MiXCR clone calling, in-frame beta chains kept. Each entry merges the rows of one CDR3 protein and shows their most common DNA and genes. The V and J calls and clone size come from TCRdb's table, not from the authors' own analysis. Present in this sample are 43,000 or so distinct CDR3 sequences, around 6.8% of which were seen just once. The biggest ten clones account for 7% to 10% of the sample.

The study at large found these results: VDJdb matching was skewed toward anti-spike CD8 responses, so virus-specific expansions were likely underestimated and private and CD4 specificities were missed.

The sample consisted of whole blood. This sequence was found in an adult who was a healthcare worker with PCR-confirmed SARS-CoV-2 infection or an uninfected control (not recorded which). The rearrangement joined TRBV4-2 to TRBJ2-7, with 7 middle bases fitting TRBD2. The bases read TGTGCCAGCAGCCAAGTAGTCGGGGGGACCTACGAGCAGTACTTC. It codes for CASSQVVGGTYEQYF.